One and the same sample provided the 11 T cell receptor beta chains below, sequenced in a study of T cells and copy number aberrations in small-cell lung cancer. Method: immunoSEQ multiplex PCR; TCRdb's copy keeps in-frame clones and lacks some. The table lists over 5,000 clones, approximately 79% of them singletons. Material for sequencing was tumor tissue. These receptors all come from a man in his fifties with small cell lung cancer.

This clone was detected only a few times. This chain joins TRBV20-1 and TRBJ2-7, with D tentatively TRBD1 (5 bases). V dropped 6 bases and J dropped 9 bases, with 15 bases sitting between them. Germline CDR1 reads DFQATT; CDR2 reads SNEGSKA (reference sequence). The CDR3 runs 11 residues. The CDR3 region has the DNA TGCAGTGCCGTTCCAGGGAACGGGCAGTACTTC. Its protein is CSAVPGNGQYF.

The rearrangement joins TRBV27 to TRBJ2-5; possibly TRBD2 for D (5 bases). The CDR3 loop spans 16 amino acids. V gave up 0 bases and J gave up 4 bases, with 15 bases separating them. Germline V gives CDR1 MNHEY, CDR2 SMNVEV (reference sequence). The CDR3: CASSLSRPFGRETQYF. CDR3 in DNA: TGTGCCAGCAGTTTATCGCGGCCTTTTGGGAGAGAGACCCAGTACTTC.

This rearrangement joins TRBV27 to TRBJ2-2; perhaps TRBD1 as D (6 bases). There are 15 residues in the CDR3. Looked up from germline, CDR1 is MNHEY and CDR2 is SMNVEV (reference sequence). Trimming left V 8 bases short and J 6 bases short, with 19 bases between. In DNA, the CDR3 is TGTGCCAGCCGTGGGGCAGGGGTATATGCCGGGGAGCTGTTTTTT. It is translated as CASRGAGVYAGELFF.

The CDR3 is CAAKTTGTINTGELFF. The CDR3 coding sequence is TGTGCCGCAAAGACCACCGGGACGATAAACACCGGGGAGCTGTTTTTT. The chain is built from TRBV27 and TRBJ2-2; TRBD1 or TRBD2 may be the D gene (5 bases each). Per germline, CDR1 MNHEY and CDR2 SMNVEV (reference sequence). V lost 11 bases, J lost 2 bases, and 21 bases lay in between. This CDR3 contains 16 residues.

V usage is TRBV9 and J usage is TRBJ2-3; tentatively, D is TRBD2 (6 bases). Trimming removed 4 bases from V and 2 bases from J, with 14 bases in between. This CDR3 has 15 amino acids. Looked up from germline, CDR1 is SGDLS and CDR2 is YYNGEE. The CDR3: CASSTSGSDTDTQYF. In nucleotides, the CDR3 is TGTGCCAGCAGCACAAGCGGGTCAGACACAGATACGCAGTATTTT.

V and J are TRBV9 and TRBJ2-6; D gene unclear. The CDR3 extends over 18 amino acids. Looked up from germline, CDR1 is SGDLS and CDR2 is YYNGEE. V lost 3 bases, J lost 3 bases, and 19 bases lay in between. The CDR3 DNA follows: TGTGCCAGCAGCGCCTTACCGGTAGTGGGGTTTGGGGCCAACGTCCTGACTTTC. Translating it yields CASSALPVVGFGANVLTF. The full variable domain, with the rest looked up from reference TRBV9 and TRBJ2-6, is DSGVTQTPKHLITATGQRVTLRCSPRSGDLSVYWYQQSLDQGLQFLIQYYNGEERAKGNILERFSAQQFPDLHSELNLSSLELGDSALYFCASSALPVVGFGANVLTFGAGSRLTVL.

This chain connects TRBV7-3 to TRBJ2-4, with a possible D match to TRBD2 (6 bases). This CDR3 spans 14 amino acids. Germline V gene data show CDR1 as SGHTA and CDR2 as FQGTGA. V shed 0 bases and J shed 8 bases, with 11 bases lying between them. The DNA of the CDR3 is TGTGCCAGCAGCTTAACGCCGGGAGATCACATTCAGTACTTC. This translates into CASSLTPGDHIQYF.

This clone was found a few times. V is TRBV6-1 and J is TRBJ2-2; no firm D call. V shed 0 bases and J shed 6 bases, with 5 bases lying between them. In germline, CDR1 is MNHNS, CDR2 SASEGT. The CDR3 loop spans 13 amino acids. The CDR3 here is CASSEARAGELFF. CDR3 sequence (DNA): TGTGCCAGCAGTGAAGCTAGAGCCGGGGAGCTGTTTTTT.

V is TRBV5-5 and J is TRBJ2-2, with 11 bases fitting TRBD1. This CDR3 spans 15 amino acids. Germline loops: CDR1 SGHKS, CDR2 YYEKEE (reference sequence). Unmatched junction bases numbered 6, after V lost 4 bases and J lost 7 bases. The DNA of the CDR3 is TGTGCCAGCAGCGGACAGGGGGCATCAATCGGGGAGCTGTTTTTT. It is translated as CASSGQGASIGELFF.

The gene calls are TRBV11-1 and TRBJ2-1, with D possibly being TRBD2 (6 bases). This CDR3 has 14 amino acids. The germline V and J ends were trimmed by 5 bases and 10 bases, with 18 bases remaining between them. Germline V gene lookup returns CDR1 SGHAT and CDR2 FQDESV (reference sequence). The CDR3 DNA sequence: TGTGCCAGCAGCCGACAAAAACTAGCAGAAGAGCAGTTCTTC. Translated, it gives CASSRQKLAEEQFF. Drawing the rest from reference TRBV11-1 and TRBJ2-1, the complete variable domain is EAEVAQSPRYKITEKSQAVAFWCDPISGHATLYWYRQILGQGPELLVQFQDESVVDDSQLPKDRFSAERLKGVDSTLKIQPAELGDSAMYLCASSRQKLAEEQFFGPGTRLTVL.

This clone was counted only a few times. The rearrangement uses TRBV5-1 and TRBJ2-1; 8 nucleotides line up with TRBD1. Trimming cost V 4 bases and J 8 bases; bases outside gene matches: 8. The CDR3 runs to 14 residues. Germline V gives CDR1 SGHRS, CDR2 YFSETQ. The CDR3 protein is CASSTDRVGDEQFF. Here the CDR3 DNA reads TGCGCCAGCAGCACGGACAGGGTGGGGGATGAGCAGTTCTTC. Using reference TRBV5-1 and TRBJ2-1 for the parts outside the CDR3, the full variable domain is KAGVTQTPRYLIKTRGQQVTLSCSPISGHRSVSWYQQTPGQGLQFLFEYFSETQRNKGNFPGRFSGRQFSNSRSEMNVSTLELGDSALYLCASSTDRVGDEQFFGPGTRLTVL.